This T cell receptor beta chain came from a study of cytomegalovirus exposure and HLA in healthy donors. Study results and caveats: Later analysis demonstrated an association between a missense DCLRE1C variant and TCR beta V- and J-gene trimming.

About this clone itself: Its antigen is still unknown.

Primers: 60 Vbeta forward and 13 Jbeta reverse. Using immunoSEQ multiplex PCR, the repertoire was profiled, and TCRdb retains in-frame clones only, with some absent. The sample has around 86,000 clones, approximately 79% seen once. J was trimmed by 3 bases and V by 0 bases; bases with no gene match: 8. CDR3 length: 17 amino acids. The V gene's germline CDR1 is MGHRA and CDR2 YSYEKL. The clonotype originates from a female donor in good health and CMV-seronegative. Sequenced sample: PBMCs. The chain is built from TRBV4-1 and TRBJ2-7; 10 nucleotides align to TRBD1. The CDR3 region has the DNA TGCGCCAGCAGCCAAGATCGGTCGACAGGGGGCTTCTACGAGCAGTACTTC. Protein: CASSQDRSTGGFYEQYF.